The sequence of this TCR beta chain was determined in a study of identical twins. TCRdb reanalysed the 5' RACE reads using MiXCR and keeps one entry per CDR3 protein. The sample yields hundreds of thousands of distinct CDR3 sequences, 6.1% seen once. As regards this clonotype: As the CDR3 is not closed by the conserved phenylalanine or tryptophan, this likely results from a read error.

This CDR3 is 15 amino acids long. V lost 0 bases and J lost 3; bases outside the gene matches: 5. Germline V gives CDR1 MGHRA, CDR2 YSYEKL. The TCR sequence derives from a man aged 18 to 30 in good health. The sample consisted of naive T cells sorted from blood. The chain carries TRBV4-1 and TRBJ2-7; TRBD2 matches at 7 bases. CDR3 protein: CASSQELARDYEQYL. CDR3 nucleotide sequence: TGCGCCAGCAGCCAAGAACTAGCGAGAGACTACGAGCAGTACCTC.